One and the same sample provided the 20 T cell receptor beta chains below, sequenced in a study of beta chain features in type 1 diabetes. Since all of the isolated RNA was reverse transcribed, expressed TCRB transcripts were what got sequenced. The method was immunoSEQ multiplex PCR; TCRdb's version includes in-frame clones alone and lacks a portion of them. This sample yields hundreds of thousands of clones, of which about 70% are seen a single time; approximately 0.05% belongs to the top ten. The sample was naive CD4+ T cells from blood. All receptors come from a young man in good health.

The chain combines TRBV30 with TRBJ1-5; possible D gene TRBD1, 5 bases. V shed 0 bases and J shed 4 bases, with 13 bases lying between them. The CDR3 length is 15 residues. Looked up from germline, CDR1 is GTSNPN and CDR2 is SVGIG (reference sequence). CDR3 bases: TGTGCCTGGAGTGTAAGAGCGGGGGGTAATCAGCCCCAGCATTTT. The encoded protein is CAWSVRAGGNQPQHF.

The V gene is TRBV30, the J gene TRBJ2-3, with 8 positions matching TRBD2. Unmatched junction bases numbered 7, after V lost 7 bases and J lost 7 bases. The CDR3 contains 12 residues. Germline lookup yields CDR1 GTSNPN and CDR2 SVGIG (reference sequence). The CDR3 is CASSGGMNTQYF. The CDR3 DNA follows: TGTGCCTCATCGGGGGGGATGAATACGCAGTATTTT.

This clone was detected only a few times. The V gene is TRBV29-1, the J gene TRBJ2-1; D call uncertain. This CDR3 region has 15 residues. Trimming pared 0 bases from V and 0 bases from J, leaving 9 bases between. Germline V gene sequence: CDR1 SQVTM, CDR2 ANQGSEA. CDR3 nucleotides: TGCAGCGTTGAAGATCGTAGGAGCTCCTACAATGAGCAGTTCTTC. Protein product: CSVEDRRSSYNEQFF.

This clone was detected only a few times. The rearrangement links TRBV29-1 to TRBJ2-3; 8 bases map to TRBD2. Per germline, CDR1 SQVTM and CDR2 ANQGSEA. The CDR3 sequence is 14 residues long. The V and J ends lost 0 bases and 5 bases, in that order; junction bases with no gene match: 4. The CDR3 DNA is TGCAGCGTTGAAGAGGGACTAGTAGGAGATACGCAGTATTTT. Its translation is CSVEEGLVGDTQYF.

The V and J genes are TRBV6-5 and TRBJ2-7; TRBD1 agrees at 9 bases. The V and J ends lost 7 bases and 4 bases, in that order; junction bases with no gene match: 8. Germline loops: CDR1 MNHEY, CDR2 SVGAGI. This CDR3 comprises 14 residues. The CDR3 DNA reads TGTGCCAGCACCAGGGGACAGGGACCATACGAGCAGTACTTC. It encodes CASTRGQGPYEQYF.

The CDR3 sequence is CASSLGREAYNEQFF. CDR3 bases: TGTGCCAGCAGCCTAGGGAGGGAGGCGTACAATGAGCAGTTCTTC. The V and J genes are TRBV11-2 and TRBJ2-1, with 7 nucleotides matching TRBD2. Germline CDR1 reads SGHAT; CDR2 reads FQNNGV. The CDR3 covers 15 residues. V trimming: 5 bases; J trimming: 4 bases; junction bases outside the gene matches: 8.

This chain joins TRBV28 and TRBJ2-1; 7 bases are shared with TRBD2. This CDR3 is 16 amino acids long. Germline V lookup: CDR1 MDHEN, CDR2 SYDVKM. V gave up 4 bases and J gave up 4 bases; unmatched junction bases: 10. The CDR3 nucleotides are TGTGCCAGCAGTTCGCTTCGCGGGAGTAGGTACAATGAGCAGTTCTTC. It translates to CASSSLRGSRYNEQFF.

The DNA for the CDR3 is TGCAGCGTAGCACAGGGTGGTCGAGAGTACTTC. Translating it yields CSVAQGGREYF. The chain carries TRBV29-1 and TRBJ2-7, with D perhaps TRBD1 (6 bases). V lost 6 bases to trimming and J lost 11 bases, with 17 bases between them. The V gene's germline CDR1 is SQVTM and CDR2 ANQGSEA. This CDR3 region has 11 residues.

This clone was seen a few times. The chain uses TRBV30 and TRBJ2-5, with no clear D. CDR3 length equals 12 residues. The V and J ends lost 3 bases and 2 bases respectively, with 7 bases between them. Germline V gene sequence: CDR1 GTSNPN, CDR2 SVGIG (reference sequence). CDR3 sequence: CAWRMGQETQYF. In DNA form, the CDR3 reads TGTGCCTGGAGGATGGGGCAAGAGACCCAGTACTTC.

The rearrangement joins TRBV27 to TRBJ1-1; D gene uncertain. V lost 3 bases, J lost 4 bases, and 9 bases lay in between. Germline CDR1 reads MNHEY; CDR2 reads SMNVEV (reference sequence). The CDR3 is 13 residues long. The CDR3 region has the DNA TGTGCCAGCAGTTTCGCGGTGGGCACTGAAGCTTTCTTT. Translated: CASSFAVGTEAFF.

V usage is TRBV25-1 and J usage is TRBJ2-5; possibly TRBD2 for D (6 bases). The germline V gene encodes CDR1 MGHDK and CDR2 SYGVNS. The CDR3 sequence is 14 residues long. V was pared by 3 bases and J by 1 base, with 9 bases between. CDR3 in DNA: TGTGCCAGCAGTGAGGCGGGGATCCAAGAGACCCAGTACTTC. Its translation: CASSEAGIQETQYF.

The chain uses TRBV2 and TRBJ2-1; D is undetermined. The CDR3 consists of 13 residues. The germline V and J ends were trimmed by 5 bases and 9 bases, with 14 bases remaining between them. Germline CDR1 reads SNHLY; CDR2 reads FYNNEI. CDR3 residues: CASSILQQSEQFF. The DNA for the CDR3 is TGTGCCAGCAGTATCCTACAGCAAAGTGAGCAGTTCTTC. Variable domain in full (rest from reference TRBV2 and TRBJ2-1): EPEVTQTPSHQVTQMGQEVILRCVPISNHLYFYWYRQILGQKVEFLVSFYNNEISEKSEIFDDQFSVERPDGSNFTLKIRSTKLEDSAMYFCASSILQQSEQFFGPGTRLTVL.

This sequence joins TRBV10-3 and TRBJ2-5; D is unclear. This CDR3 region has 13 residues. From germline, CDR1 is ENHRY and CDR2 SYGVKD. With 2 bases removed from V and 7 bases from J, the gap between germline ends came to 11 bases. CDR3 sequence (DNA): TGTGCCATCAGTGAGGGAACAGTCGGGACCCAGTACTTC. Amino acids: CAISEGTVGTQYF.

The V call is TRBV4-3, the J call TRBJ2-7, with D possibly matching TRBD1 (5 bases). Trimming shortened V by 4 bases and J by 5 bases, and 12 bases separated the two germline ends. This CDR3 region has 13 residues. Germline CDR1 and CDR2: LGHNA and YSLEER. Here the CDR3 reads CASSPRQGDEQYF. The CDR3 nucleotides read TGCGCCAGCAGCCCTCGTCAGGGCGACGAGCAGTACTTC.

A note on this clone: One end of the junction varies from germline; a read error may be responsible. The chain is built from TRBV15 and TRBJ2-1; TRBD1 is a possible D gene (6 bases). Germline CDR1 reads LNHNV; CDR2 reads YYDKDF (reference sequence). This CDR3 region has 12 residues. The CDR3 sequence is CATSRVRTVILF. In DNA, the CDR3 is TGTGCCACCAGCAGAGTAAGGACAGTGATCCTCTTC.

This chain connects TRBV29-1 to TRBJ2-7; the D is unclear. This CDR3 region has 12 residues. Between the trimmed V and J ends, which lost 5 bases and 4 bases, there was a span of 12 bases. The germline gives CDR1 SQVTM, CDR2 ANQGSEA. The CDR3 bases are TGCAGCGTTTCGACGGAACCTTACGAGCAGTACTTC. The encoded protein is CSVSTEPYEQYF.

The rearrangement uses TRBV7-9 and TRBJ2-6; D may be TRBD2 (6 bases). The germline V gene encodes CDR1 SEHNR and CDR2 FQNEAQ (reference sequence). The CDR3 contains 18 residues. V lost 3 bases and J 0 bases, leaving 15 bases between the germline ends. The CDR3 sequence is CASSLRDVYGSGANVLTF. CDR3 in DNA: TGTGCCAGCAGCTTGCGGGACGTATACGGCTCTGGGGCCAACGTCCTGACTTTC.

The V and J genes are TRBV30 and TRBJ2-3; maybe TRBD1 (6 bases). The germline gives CDR1 GTSNPN, CDR2 SVGIG (reference sequence). V was trimmed by 8 bases and J by 4 bases, leaving 16 bases between them. This CDR3 has 13 amino acids. CDR3 sequence (DNA): TGTGCCCTCAGCGGAAAGGGGGCAGATACGCAGTATTTT. It specifies CALSGKGADTQYF.

J is TRBJ2-7 and V is TRBV9; TRBD1 matches 7 bases. The germline gives CDR1 SGDLS, CDR2 YYNGEE. The CDR3 sequence is 18 residues long. The junction had 18 bases not matched to a gene; V was cut back by 4 bases and J by 2 bases. This CDR3 is CASSTGPGLQDRTYEQYF. The CDR3 nucleotides are TGTGCCAGCAGCACGGGACCAGGTTTGCAGGACAGGACCTACGAGCAGTACTTC.

The chain is built from TRBV30 and TRBJ1-3; D unclear. The ends were cut back, 5 bases at V and 2 bases at J, with 4 bases in the middle. This CDR3 has 11 amino acids. Germline CDR1 and CDR2: GTSNPN and SVGIG (reference sequence). The CDR3 DNA reads TGTGCCTGGGGAGCTGGAAACACCATATATTTT. Protein sequence: CAWGAGNTIYF.